This T cell receptor beta chain was documented in a study of neurological immune-mediated disorders. Findings and limits, study-wide: Whereas HTLV-1-associated myelopathy showed the most TCR clonal expansion, multiple sclerosis showed the least, with levels below those of healthy controls.

The CDR3 runs 15 residues. The V and J ends lost 3 bases and 2 bases, in that order; junction bases with no gene match: 2. Germline CDR1 SGHRS, CDR2 YFSETQ. This clonotype occurred many times. Antigen unknown. By 5'RACE with 10-nucleotide random UMIs, the cDNA was made. Every sequencing run gave over 180 million TCR-beta sequences, taken from 15-18 subjects. TCRdb analysed the 5' RACE reads with MiXCR anew, one entry per CDR3 protein. This table holds roughly 32,000 distinct CDR3 sequences, 3.5% to 4% found once. The TCR sequence derives from a man aged 30 to 45 with multiple sclerosis. The sequenced material came from PBMCs. The rearrangement uses TRBV5-1 and TRBJ2-1; 10 bases line up with TRBD1. The CDR3 DNA sequence: TGCGCCAGCAGCTCGGGACAGGGGCCCTACAATGAGCAGTTCTTC. It yields the protein CASSSGQGPYNEQFF.